One and the same sample provided the 18 T cell receptor beta chains below, sequenced in a study of CD8 T cells in ankylosing spondylitis. Overall study results and limits: For ankylosing spondylitis blood, a TCR beta motif of about eight highly homologous variants appeared characteristic.

The antigens these receptors bind are not known. TCRdb used MiXCR to reprocess the 5' RACE reads, holding one entry per CDR3 protein. The sample records some 85,000 distinct CDR3 sequences, roughly 10% being singletons. Specimen: blood, either unsorted or a sorted T cell fraction (not recorded which). These receptors were taken from a male donor with ankylosing spondylitis.

The V and J genes are TRBV27 and TRBJ2-1; D perhaps matches TRBD1 (5 bases). CDR3 length: 15 residues. Germline V gene lookup returns CDR1 MNHEY and CDR2 SMNVEV (reference sequence). V lost 8 bases and J lost 0, with 14 bases in between. CDR3 sequence (DNA): TGTGCCAGCGGAGACAGCACGAGCTCCTACAATGAGCAGTTCTTC. Its translation is CASGDSTSSYNEQFF.

The CDR3 coding sequence is TGTGCCACCAGCAGAGATCGAACCTCCTACGAGCAGTACGTC. It codes for CATSRDRTSYEQYV. The J gene is TRBJ2-7, the V gene TRBV15, with D uncertain. Trimming removed 0 bases from V and 0 bases from J, with 6 bases in between. In germline, CDR1 is LNHNV, CDR2 YYDKDF (reference sequence). The CDR3 has 14 amino acids.

This clonotype turned up a few times. The J gene is TRBJ2-3, the V gene TRBV11-3; D might be TRBD2 (5 bases). CDR3 length: 15 residues. V lost 5 bases and J 5 bases, leaving 17 bases between the germline ends. Germline CDR1 SGHNT, CDR2 YENEEA. The CDR3 nucleotides read TGTGCCAGCAGCCTTAGCGAAGACCCAATAGATACGCAGTATTTT. Encoded protein: CASSLSEDPIDTQYF. Using reference TRBV11-3 and TRBJ2-3 for the parts outside the CDR3, the full variable domain is EAGVVQSPRYKIIEKKQPVAFWCNPISGHNTLYWYLQNLGQGPELLIRYENEEAVDDSQLPKDRFSAERLKGVDSTLKIQPAELGDSAVYLCASSLSEDPIDTQYFGPGTRLTVL.

In its sample, this clonotype was seen a few times. The gene calls are TRBV27 and TRBJ2-1; 7 bases fit TRBD2. J lost 9 bases, V lost 2 bases, and 1 base had no gene match. This CDR3 comprises 12 residues. The germline V gene has CDR1 MNHEY and CDR2 SMNVEV (reference sequence). The CDR3: CASSLTGGEQFF. CDR3 nucleotides: TGTGCCAGCAGTTTAACGGGAGGTGAGCAGTTCTTC.

This clonotype was detected many times. This rearrangement joins TRBV29-1 to TRBJ2-7; D might be TRBD2 (6 bases). The CDR3 extends over 15 amino acids. Germline values: CDR1 SQVTM, CDR2 ANQGSEA. The ends were cut back, 3 bases at V and 1 base at J, with 16 bases in the middle. In DNA, the CDR3 is TGCAGCGTTGACGGACGGAGGGGAGGATCCTACGAGCAGTACTTC. This sequence encodes CSVDGRRGGSYEQYF.

At least ten counts were recorded for this clonotype. For the CDR3, the DNA is TGTGCCAGCAGTGTGTTGGGTGGAGAGGTAAACAATGAGCAGTTCTTC. It is translated as CASSVLGGEVNNEQFF. The V call is TRBV28, the J call TRBJ2-1, with D uncertain. Germline V gives CDR1 MDHEN, CDR2 SYDVKM. This CDR3 is built from 16 residues. Deletions cut 5 bases from V and 5 bases from J, with 19 bases between.

This clonotype came up a few times. The chain recombines TRBV10-2 with TRBJ1-5; D remains ambiguous. The germline V and J ends were trimmed by 8 bases and 2 bases, with 10 bases remaining between them. This CDR3 contains 13 residues. Germline CDR1 and CDR2: WSHSY and SAAADI. CDR3 amino acids: CASSGDGNQPQHF. The CDR3 coding sequence is TGCGCCAGCTCCGGGGATGGCAATCAGCCCCAGCATTTT.

There are many counts of this clonotype. V gene TRBV29-1 combines with J gene TRBJ2-5; weak D call: TRBD2 (6 bases). Germline CDR1 reads SQVTM; CDR2 reads ANQGSEA. The CDR3 contains 15 residues. V shed 4 bases and J shed 10 bases, with 25 bases lying between them. The DNA of the CDR3 is TGCAGCGTTGTGGGGGGTCCTAAGGTTCAAGAGGGCCAGTACTTC. This codes for CSVVGGPKVQEGQYF. The full variable domain, its missing parts supplied by reference TRBV29-1 and TRBJ2-5, is SAVISQKPSRDICQRGTSLTIQCQVDSQVTMMFWYRQQPGQSLTLIATANQGSEATYESGFVIDKFPISRPNLTFSTLTVSNMSPEDSSIYLCSVVGGPKVQEGQYFGPGTRLLVL.

This clonotype was seen many times. This chain uses TRBV27 with TRBJ1-1, with D unresolved. CDR3 length: 15 residues. Germline-derived CDR1 and CDR2 are MNHEY and SMNVEV (reference sequence). Trimming removed 0 bases at V and 6 bases at J, with 14 bases between. CDR3: CASSLSTRLTAEAFF. CDR3 DNA: TGTGCCAGCAGTTTATCAACAAGGTTAACGGCTGAAGCTTTCTTT.

This chain joins TRBV15 and TRBJ2-1, with D uncertain. From germline, CDR1 is LNHNV and CDR2 YYDKDF (reference sequence). V was clipped by 0 bases and J by 4 bases, with 10 bases between them. The CDR3 is 15 amino acids. CDR3 protein: CATSRDGRLYNEQFF. The DNA of the CDR3 is TGTGCCACCAGCAGAGATGGGCGGCTATACAATGAGCAGTTCTTC.

The chain links TRBV4-2 to TRBJ2-1, with 11 bases aligning to TRBD2. After removal of 1 base from V and 7 bases from J, the junction contained 3 bases not matched to a gene. The CDR3 has 15 residues. Germline values: CDR1 LGHNA, CDR2 YNFKEQ. The CDR3 coding sequence is TGTGCCAGCAGCCAAGGGACTAGCGGGTTTAATGAGCAGTTCTTC. Protein product: CASSQGTSGFNEQFF.

The V call is TRBV6-1, the J call TRBJ2-1; TRBD1 might be the D (6 bases). The germline V and J ends were trimmed by 5 bases and 0 bases, with 17 bases remaining between them. The germline gives CDR1 MNHNS, CDR2 SASEGT. CDR3 length: 17 amino acids. The CDR3 sequence: CASSPYRGSSSYNEQFF. The CDR3 bases are TGTGCCAGCAGTCCCTATAGGGGGTCGAGCTCCTACAATGAGCAGTTCTTC.

The chain links TRBV9 to TRBJ2-5, with 8 bases matching TRBD1. V lost 4 bases to trimming and J lost 5 bases; unmatched junction nucleotides: 13. CDR1 and CDR2 from the germline V gene are SGDLS and YYNGEE. This CDR3 is 16 amino acids long. In DNA, the CDR3 is TGTGCCAGCAGCTCTCCCCGGGGACAGGTTATGGAGACCCAGTACTTC. Amino acids: CASSSPRGQVMETQYF.

J is TRBJ1-2 and V is TRBV5-1; tentative D call: TRBD1 (5 bases). The V gene lost 2 bases and the J gene lost 8 bases, with 22 bases spanning the gap. The CDR3 contains 16 residues. Germline values: CDR1 SGHRS, CDR2 YFSETQ. CDR3 DNA: TGCGCCAGCAGCTTCGAGTGGGGGACCCCACGTCGAGGCTACACCTTC. It yields the protein CASSFEWGTPRRGYTF.

This clonotype came up many times. CDR3 loop: CSVGGVGGQSSYNEQFF. In DNA form, the CDR3 reads TGCAGCGTTGGTGGGGTTGGGGGCCAAAGCTCCTACAATGAGCAGTTCTTC. The chain has TRBV29-1 and TRBJ2-1, with D maybe TRBD1 (6 bases). The CDR3 runs to 17 residues. Trimming cost V 4 bases and J 0 bases, with 19 bases left between them. Germline CDR1 reads SQVTM; CDR2 reads ANQGSEA.

This clonotype was picked up many times. The genes are TRBV29-1 and TRBJ2-3; D possibly matches TRBD1 or TRBD2 (5 bases each). The germline V and J ends were trimmed by 7 bases and 1 base, with 9 bases remaining between them. The CDR3 loop spans 12 amino acids. Germline V gene sequence: CDR1 SQVTM, CDR2 ANQGSEA. The CDR3 here is CSGRGGTDTQYF. CDR3 coding DNA: TGCAGCGGAAGGGGAGGCACAGATACGCAGTATTTT.

The chain links TRBV11-3 to TRBJ2-3, with 11 positions matching TRBD1. CDR3 length: 15 amino acids. Germline V gene data show CDR1 as SGHNT and CDR2 as YENEEA. V shed 7 bases, J shed 5 bases, and the junction held 8 bases outside the gene matches. CDR3: CASTPGQGAGDTQYF. As DNA, the CDR3 is TGTGCCAGCACTCCAGGACAGGGGGCAGGAGATACGCAGTATTTT.

This clonotype was recorded at least ten times. This chain uses TRBV11-2 with TRBJ2-7; D is undetermined. CDR3 size: 12 residues. Germline V gives CDR1 SGHAT, CDR2 FQNNGV. The germline V and J ends were trimmed by 5 bases and 0 bases, with 5 bases remaining between them. CDR3 DNA sequence: TGTGCCAGCAGCGCCAGCTCCTACGAGCAGTACTTC. Residues: CASSASSYEQYF.